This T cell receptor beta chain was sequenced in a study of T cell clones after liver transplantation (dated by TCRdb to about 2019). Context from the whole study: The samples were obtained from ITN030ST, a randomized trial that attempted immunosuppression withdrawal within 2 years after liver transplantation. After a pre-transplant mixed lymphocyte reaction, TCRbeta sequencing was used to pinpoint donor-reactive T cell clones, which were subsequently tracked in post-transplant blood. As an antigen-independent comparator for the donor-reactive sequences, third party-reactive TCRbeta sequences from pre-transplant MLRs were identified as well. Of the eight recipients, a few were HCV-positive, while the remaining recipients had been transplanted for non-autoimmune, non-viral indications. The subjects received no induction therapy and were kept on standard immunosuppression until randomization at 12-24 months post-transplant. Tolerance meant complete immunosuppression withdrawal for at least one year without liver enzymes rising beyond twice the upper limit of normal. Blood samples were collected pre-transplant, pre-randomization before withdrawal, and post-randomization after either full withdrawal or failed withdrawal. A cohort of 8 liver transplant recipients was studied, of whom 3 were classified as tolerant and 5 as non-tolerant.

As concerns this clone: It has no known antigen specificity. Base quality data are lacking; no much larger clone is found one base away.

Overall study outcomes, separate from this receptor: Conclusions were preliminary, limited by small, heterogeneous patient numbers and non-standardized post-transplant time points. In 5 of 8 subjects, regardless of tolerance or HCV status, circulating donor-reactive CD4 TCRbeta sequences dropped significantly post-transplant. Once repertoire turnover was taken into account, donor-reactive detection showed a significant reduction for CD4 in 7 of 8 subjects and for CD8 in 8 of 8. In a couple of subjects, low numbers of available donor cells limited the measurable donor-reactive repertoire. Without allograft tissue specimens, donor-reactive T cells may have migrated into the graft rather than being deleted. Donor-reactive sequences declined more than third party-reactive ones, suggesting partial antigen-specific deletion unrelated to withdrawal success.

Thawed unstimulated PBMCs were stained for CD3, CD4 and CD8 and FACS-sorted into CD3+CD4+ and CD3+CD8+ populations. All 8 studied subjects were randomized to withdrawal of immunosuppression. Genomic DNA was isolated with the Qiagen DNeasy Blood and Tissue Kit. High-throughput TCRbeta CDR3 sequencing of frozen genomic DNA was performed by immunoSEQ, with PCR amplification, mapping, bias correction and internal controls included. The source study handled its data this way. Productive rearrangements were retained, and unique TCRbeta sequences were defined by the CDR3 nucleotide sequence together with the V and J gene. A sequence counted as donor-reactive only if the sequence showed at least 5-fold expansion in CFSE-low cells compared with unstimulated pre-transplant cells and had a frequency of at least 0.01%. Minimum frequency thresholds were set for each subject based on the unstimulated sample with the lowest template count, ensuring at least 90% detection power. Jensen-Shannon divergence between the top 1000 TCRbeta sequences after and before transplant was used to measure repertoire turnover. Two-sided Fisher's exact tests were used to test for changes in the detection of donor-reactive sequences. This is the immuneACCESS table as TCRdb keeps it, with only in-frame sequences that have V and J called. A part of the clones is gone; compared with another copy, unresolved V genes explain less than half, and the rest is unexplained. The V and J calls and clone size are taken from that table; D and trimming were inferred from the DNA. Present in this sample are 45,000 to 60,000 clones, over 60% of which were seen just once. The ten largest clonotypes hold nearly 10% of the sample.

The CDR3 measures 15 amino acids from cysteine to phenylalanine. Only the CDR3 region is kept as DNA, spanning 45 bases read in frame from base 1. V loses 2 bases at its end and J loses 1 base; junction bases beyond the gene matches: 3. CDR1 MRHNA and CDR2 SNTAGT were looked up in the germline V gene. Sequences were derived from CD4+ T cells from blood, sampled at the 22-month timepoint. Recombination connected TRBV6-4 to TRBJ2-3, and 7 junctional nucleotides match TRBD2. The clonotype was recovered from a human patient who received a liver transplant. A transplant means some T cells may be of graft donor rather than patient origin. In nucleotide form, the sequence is TGTGCCAGCAGTGACAGTCGGGGGGGCACAGATACGCAGTATTTT. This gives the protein CASSDSRGGTDTQYF.